The clone carrying this T cell receptor beta chain was seen only once. Antigen unknown. V gave up 4 bases and J gave up 3 bases, with 19 bases separating them. In germline, CDR1 is SGHRS, CDR2 YFSETQ. The CDR3 extends over 17 amino acids. This specimen comes from a study of OX40 agonist ivuxolimab in advanced cancers. Study background: Each patient was given ivuxolimab into a vein every 2 weeks, at 0.01 to 10 mg/kg.

Here immunoSEQ multiplex PCR was the method, and the copy in TCRdb shows in-frame clones only, minus some. Counted here are around 72,000 clones, approximately 92% occurring once; the ten biggest clones make up 0.94%. General study points: Clonal expansion among partial responders at 0.1-3.0 mg/kg ranked near the lowest.

Samples of blood were obtained at baseline, on cycle 4 day 1, and on cycle 7 day 1. The sequencing here drew on CD4+ or CD8+ T cells sorted from blood, taken in a trial of the OX40 agonist ivuxolimab. This TCR was sampled from an adult with an advanced solid tumor such as melanoma, head and neck, liver or kidney cancer. J is TRBJ1-4 and V is TRBV5-1, with D possibly TRBD1 on 5 matching bases. CDR3 DNA sequence: TGCGCCAGCAGCCCGCTTAAACAGGTTGCACCTAATGAAAAACTGTTTTTT. Its translation: CASSPLKQVAPNEKLFF.